Presented here are 29 T cell receptor beta chains from one specimen sequenced in a study of graft-versus-host responses after intestinal transplantation. Profiling relied on immunoSEQ multiplex PCR, and the TCRdb table lists in-frame clones only, not all of them. The data hold approximately 11,000 clones, with roughly 31% observed a single time. The specimen was alloreactive CD4+ T cells from a mixed lymphocyte reaction culture, collected before transplantation. Subset in this sample: CFSE-low proliferating T cells sorted from roughly 6-day pre-transplant mixed lymphocyte reaction (GvH or HvG direction). These receptors were obtained from a human patient who was an organ donor for intestinal transplantation.

The sample holds a few counts of this clone. This sequence joins TRBV5-1 and TRBJ2-3; 12 bases are a match to TRBD2. With V trimmed by 5 bases and J by 0 bases, 4 bases remained unmatched. Germline CDR1 and CDR2: SGHRS and YFSETQ. The CDR3 length is 16 residues. The CDR3 protein is CASRRTSGDSTDTQYF. The CDR3 DNA follows: TGCGCCAGCAGGAGGACTAGCGGGGATAGCACAGATACGCAGTATTTT.

This clone was picked up a small number of times. V usage is TRBV5-1 and J usage is TRBJ2-5; maybe TRBD2 (7 bases). From germline, CDR1 is SGHRS and CDR2 YFSETQ. Trimming removed 0 bases at V and 1 base at J, with 13 bases between. The CDR3 covers 16 residues. CDR3 DNA sequence: TGCGCCAGCAGCTTGGCCCCGGGGGGCCCCCAAGAGACCCAGTACTTC. This gives the protein CASSLAPGGPQETQYF.

The chain links TRBV6-6 to TRBJ1-2, with D tentatively TRBD1 (5 bases). CDR1 and CDR2 (germline): MNHNY, SVGAGI (reference sequence). Between the trimmed V and J ends, which lost 0 bases and 6 bases, there was a span of 11 bases. This CDR3 spans 14 amino acids. CDR3 in amino acids: CASSYSRGGDGYTF. In DNA form, the CDR3 reads TGTGCCAGCAGTTACTCTCGCGGGGGGGATGGCTACACCTTC.

This chain connects TRBV5-1 to TRBJ2-7; 7 nucleotides match TRBD2. Germline values: CDR1 SGHRS, CDR2 YFSETQ. V shed 4 bases, J shed 0 bases, and the junction held 7 bases outside the gene matches. The CDR3 sequence is 15 residues long. CDR3 coding DNA: TGCGCCAGCAGCGCGAAAAGCGGGGCCTCCTACGAGCAGTACTTC. Encoded protein: CASSAKSGASYEQYF.

This clone was seen only a few times. The chain combines TRBV6-5 with TRBJ2-7, with D possibly TRBD2 on 6 matching bases. Germline CDR1 and CDR2: MNHEY and SVGAGI. V lost 9 bases, J lost 2 bases, and 14 bases lay in between. The length of the CDR3 is 13 residues. Here the CDR3 reads CASFDSGTYEQYF. The CDR3 DNA sequence: TGTGCCAGTTTCGATAGCGGAACCTACGAGCAGTACTTC.

This clone was recorded a few times. The chain combines TRBV18 with TRBJ1-2; D is undetermined. The CDR3 has 14 amino acids. CDR1 is KGHSH and CDR2 is LQKENI in the germline V gene. With 2 bases removed from V and 2 bases from J, the gap between germline ends came to 9 bases. DNA for the CDR3: TGTGCCAGCTCACCAGTACAGATAAACTATGGCTACACCTTC. Its translation is CASSPVQINYGYTF. The variable domain in full, completed from reference TRBV18 and TRBJ1-2, reads NAGVMQNPRHLVRRRGQEARLRCSPMKGHSHVYWYRQLPEEGLKFMVYLQKENIIDESGMPKERFSAEFPKEGPSILRIQQVVRGDSAAYFCASSPVQINYGYTFGSGTRLTVV.

This rearrangement joins TRBV7-9 to TRBJ1-2; the D gene is possibly TRBD1 (5 bases). The V gene's germline CDR1 is SEHNR and CDR2 FQNEAQ (reference sequence). The CDR3 runs 13 residues. Deletions cut 1 base from V and 5 bases from J, with 8 bases between. CDR3 coding DNA: TGTGCCAGCAGCTTAGGACAGTATTATGGCTACACCTTC. Protein: CASSLGQYYGYTF.

The chain uses TRBV5-1 and TRBJ1-3; maybe TRBD1 (5 bases). Trimming took 0 bases from V and 0 from J, leaving 10 bases between them. Germline-derived CDR1 and CDR2 are SGHRS and YFSETQ. This CDR3 has 16 amino acids. The CDR3 region has the DNA TGCGCCAGCAGCTTGGTTGCAGGGAACTCTGGAAACACCATATATTTT. Translated: CASSLVAGNSGNTIYF.

The V and J genes are TRBV7-9 and TRBJ2-2; possibly TRBD2 for D (5 bases). The V end lost 5 bases, the J end lost 3 bases, and 10 bases lay between the germline ends. The CDR3 loop spans 14 amino acids. Germline V lookup: CDR1 SEHNR, CDR2 FQNEAQ (reference sequence). Here the CDR3 DNA reads TGTGCCAGCAGCCCCCCGGGATACACCGGGGAGCTGTTTTTT. Translating gives CASSPPGYTGELFF.

In this sample, this clone is medium-sized (0.01 to 0.1%). The chain links TRBV6-5 to TRBJ2-7; D possibly corresponds to TRBD1 (5 bases). Trimming removed 2 bases at V and 0 bases at J, with 5 bases between. The germline gives CDR1 MNHEY, CDR2 SVGAGI. The CDR3 is 13 amino acids. In nucleotides, the CDR3 is TGTGCCAGCAGTTACGACAGCTCCTACGAGCAGTACTTC. Protein: CASSYDSSYEQYF.

This clone was counted only a few times. The V call is TRBV21-1, the J call TRBJ1-4; TRBD1 is the table's D call and was not checked against the DNA. TRBV21-1 is given as a pseudogene. The CDR3 loop spans 19 amino acids. The CDR3 sequence is CASSLLNRGGGDDNEKLFF. CDR3 sequence (DNA): TGTGCCAGTTCCCTATTAAACAGGGGTGGAGGGGATGATAATGAAAAACTGTTTTTT.

The chain employs TRBV4-1 and TRBJ2-2; 8 bases are shared with TRBD1. V lost 6 bases to trimming and J lost 5 bases; unmatched junction nucleotides: 8. The CDR3 runs 15 residues. Germline loops: CDR1 MGHRA, CDR2 YSYEKL. CDR3 sequence: CASRGTGRYTGELFF. As DNA, the CDR3 is TGCGCCAGCAGGGGGACAGGAAGGTATACCGGGGAGCTGTTTTTT.

The J gene is TRBJ2-1, the V gene TRBV7-3; possible D gene TRBD2, 7 bases. The length of the CDR3 is 17 residues. The V end was cut by 3 bases, the J end by 1 base, with 16 bases between. Looked up from germline, CDR1 is SGHTA and CDR2 is FQGTGA. The CDR3, as DNA: TGTGCCAGCAGCTTGCGGGGGACACAATATTCCTACAATGAGCAGTTCTTC. It specifies CASSLRGTQYSYNEQFF.

The count of this clone is one. V gene TRBV30 combines with J gene TRBJ1-1; 9 nucleotides line up with TRBD1. Per germline, CDR1 GTSNPN and CDR2 SVGIG (reference sequence). The J segment lost 8 bases and the V segment lost 4 bases, leaving 5 bases of the junction unmatched. The CDR3 loop spans 12 amino acids. In DNA, the CDR3 is TGTGCCTGGACTCGGGACAGGGAAGAAGCTTTCTTT. It is translated as CAWTRDREEAFF.

This clone came up a few times. CDR3 region: CGVGAEAFF. The DNA of the CDR3 is TGTGGGGTAGGAGCTGAAGCTTTCTTT. This chain links TRBV19 with TRBJ1-1; unclear D gene. This CDR3 region has 9 residues. Germline CDR1 is LNHDA and CDR2 is SQIVND (reference sequence). The variable domain in full, completed from reference TRBV19 and TRBJ1-1, reads DGGITQSPKYLFRKEGQNVTLSCEQNLNHDAMYWYRQDPGQGLRLIYYSQIVNDFQKGDIAEGYSVSREKKESFPLTVTSAQKNPTAFYLCGVGAEAFFGQGTRLTVV.

This clone was seen a handful of times. The J gene is TRBJ2-3, the V gene TRBV7-2, with 8 bases aligning to TRBD2. Germline V gene lookup returns CDR1 SGHTA and CDR2 FQGNSA. V was clipped by 1 base and J by 11 bases; unmatched bases: 11. CDR3 length equals 15 residues. The CDR3: CASSLDRVTGGVQYF. The CDR3 nucleotides are TGTGCCAGCAGCTTAGATCGGGTGACGGGGGGGGTGCAGTATTTT.

The genes are TRBV6-5 and TRBJ2-1, with D possibly TRBD1 on 6 matching bases. With 6 bases removed from V and 8 bases from J, the gap between germline ends came to 20 bases. Germline CDR1 reads MNHEY; CDR2 reads SVGAGI. The CDR3 totals 15 residues. The DNA of the CDR3 is TGTGCCAGCAGCCCCCGGGTCGCCAGGGGCGATGAGCAGTTCTTC. Encoded protein: CASSPRVARGDEQFF.

The table lists this clone with a few counts. The chain carries TRBV5-5 and TRBJ1-2, with D uncertain. The germline V and J ends were trimmed by 1 base and 7 bases, with 11 bases remaining between them. This CDR3 is built from 13 residues. CDR1 and CDR2 (germline): SGHKS, YYEKEE (reference sequence). The CDR3 DNA reads TGTGCCAGCAGCTTGAGTACAGCTGGTGGCTACACCTTC. Amino acids: CASSLSTAGGYTF.

This clone is medium-sized. The rearrangement uses TRBV7-9 and TRBJ1-6, with D possibly TRBD1 on 5 matching bases. Germline loops: CDR1 SEHNR, CDR2 FQNEAQ (reference sequence). The CDR3 loop spans 15 amino acids. The V gene lost 5 bases and the J gene lost 10 bases, with 18 bases spanning the gap. The CDR3 spells CASSPWALRGSPLHF. The CDR3 region has the DNA TGTGCCAGCAGCCCCTGGGCCCTAAGGGGCTCACCCCTCCACTTT.

This clone was counted only a few times. The chain is built from TRBV7-9 and TRBJ2-7; D gene unclear. This CDR3 comprises 12 residues. V lost 2 bases, J lost 6 bases, and 8 bases lay in between. The germline gives CDR1 SEHNR, CDR2 FQNEAQ (reference sequence). The CDR3: CASSLSSGEQYF. The CDR3 coding sequence is TGTGCCAGCAGCTTATCGTCCGGCGAGCAGTACTTC.

A single count supports this clone. This sequence joins TRBV2 and TRBJ2-1, with D uncertain. The CDR3 is 14 amino acids. Germline V gives CDR1 SNHLY, CDR2 FYNNEI. Trimming took off 0 bases at V and 12 bases at J, with 15 bases between the two ends. DNA of the CDR3: TGTGCCAGCAGTGAAGCGTTTCTTTACGGTGGGCAGTTCTTC. This translates into CASSEAFLYGGQFF.

This clone appeared a single time. The chain's CDR3 is CASSPGTGVADTQYF. In nucleotides, the CDR3 is TGTGCCAGCTCACCTGGGACAGGGGTGGCAGATACGCAGTATTTT. The chain uses TRBV18 and TRBJ2-3; 10 bases fit TRBD1. There are 15 residues in the CDR3. The germline V gene has CDR1 KGHSH and CDR2 LQKENI. The junction had 4 bases not matched to a gene; V was cut back by 3 bases and J by 4 bases. The whole variable domain, remainder taken from reference TRBV18 and TRBJ2-3, is NAGVMQNPRHLVRRRGQEARLRCSPMKGHSHVYWYRQLPEEGLKFMVYLQKENIIDESGMPKERFSAEFPKEGPSILRIQQVVRGDSAAYFCASSPGTGVADTQYFGPGTRLTVL.

The rearrangement uses TRBV10-3 and TRBJ2-3, with a tentative D call TRBD1 (6 bases). This CDR3 has 15 amino acids. V was pared by 2 bases and J by 4 bases, with 13 bases between. The germline V gene encodes CDR1 ENHRY and CDR2 SYGVKD. CDR3 nucleotide sequence: TGTGCCATCAGTGAGGGACAGAGGACGCCAGATACGCAGTATTTT. Protein sequence: CAISEGQRTPDTQYF.

This clone was observed a handful of times. V is TRBV27 and J is TRBJ2-2, with 7 bases that match TRBD1. The trim removed 6 bases at V and 6 bases at J, leaving 7 bases unmatched. Germline V gene sequence: CDR1 MNHEY, CDR2 SMNVEV (reference sequence). The CDR3 spans 14 residues. In nucleotides, the CDR3 is TGTGCCAGCAGCTTTCATGGACAGGCCGGGGAGCTGTTTTTT. Translation: CASSFHGQAGELFF.

This clone occurred a few times. The V gene is TRBV4-2, the J gene TRBJ2-3, with 9 nucleotides matching TRBD1. The CDR3 is 15 residues long. Trimming at V came to 1 base and at J to 5 bases, leaving 4 bases not matched to a gene. The germline CDR1 and CDR2 sequences are LGHNA and YNFKEQ. CDR3 DNA sequence: TGTGCCAGCAGCCAAGGGGACAGGGCAAGAGATACGCAGTATTTT. Its protein is CASSQGDRARDTQYF.

The chain uses TRBV4-3 and TRBJ1-2; 7 nucleotides match TRBD1. The CDR3 sequence is 15 residues long. CDR1 and CDR2 from the germline V gene are LGHNA and YSLEER. V dropped 1 base and J dropped 0; count of bases not matched to a gene: 2. This CDR3 reads CASSQGGQPNYGYTF. Here the CDR3 DNA reads TGCGCCAGCAGCCAAGGGGGACAGCCTAACTATGGCTACACCTTC.

This clone was seen a handful of times. This chain joins TRBV18 and TRBJ1-2; 8 nucleotides align to TRBD1. This CDR3 has 13 amino acids. After removal of 3 bases from V and 5 bases from J, the junction contained 2 bases not matched to a gene. Germline CDR1 is KGHSH and CDR2 is LQKENI. The CDR3 bases are TGTGCCAGCTCACCGGACAGGGAATATGGCTACACCTTC. This gives the protein CASSPDREYGYTF.

Sample share makes this clone medium-sized. The chain links TRBV6-6 to TRBJ1-3, with no clear D. The V gene lost 10 bases and the J gene lost 4 bases, with 17 bases spanning the gap. CDR1 MNHNY and CDR2 SVGAGI come from the germline V gene (reference sequence). The CDR3 extends over 14 amino acids. The CDR3 region has the DNA TGTGCCATCCCTCGTGTTGCAGAAGGAAACACCATATATTTT. The encoded protein is CAIPRVAEGNTIYF.

The chain is built from TRBV4-3 and TRBJ2-3; maybe TRBD1 (5 bases). Trimming removed 4 bases at V and 5 bases at J, with 13 bases between. This CDR3 has 14 amino acids. Looked up from germline, CDR1 is LGHNA and CDR2 is YSLEER. This CDR3 is CASSRGRGRDTQYF. For the CDR3, the DNA is TGCGCCAGCAGCCGGGGTAGGGGCAGAGATACGCAGTATTTT.